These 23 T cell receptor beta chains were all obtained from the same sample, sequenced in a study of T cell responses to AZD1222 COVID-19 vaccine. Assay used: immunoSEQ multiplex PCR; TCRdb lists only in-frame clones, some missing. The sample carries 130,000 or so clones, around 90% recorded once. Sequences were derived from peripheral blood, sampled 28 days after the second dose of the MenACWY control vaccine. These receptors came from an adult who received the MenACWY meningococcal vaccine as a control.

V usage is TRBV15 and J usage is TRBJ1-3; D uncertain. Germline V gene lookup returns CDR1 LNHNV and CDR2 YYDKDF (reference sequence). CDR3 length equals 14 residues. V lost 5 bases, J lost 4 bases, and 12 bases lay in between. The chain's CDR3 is CATSVGGSGNTIYF. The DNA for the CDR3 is TGTGCCACCAGCGTAGGTGGGTCGGGAAACACCATATATTTT. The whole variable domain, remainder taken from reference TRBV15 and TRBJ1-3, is DAMVIQNPRYQVTQFGKPVTLSCSQTLNHNVMYWYQQKSSQAPKLLFHYYDKDFNNEADTPDNFQSRRPNTSFCFLDIRSPGLGDTAMYLCATSVGGSGNTIYFGEGSWLTVV.

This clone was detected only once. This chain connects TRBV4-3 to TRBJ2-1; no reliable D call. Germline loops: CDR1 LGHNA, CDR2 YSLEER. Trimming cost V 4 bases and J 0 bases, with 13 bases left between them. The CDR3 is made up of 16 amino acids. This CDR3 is CASSLAGPDSYNEQFF. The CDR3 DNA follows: TGCGCCAGCAGCCTCGCAGGTCCTGACTCCTACAATGAGCAGTTCTTC.

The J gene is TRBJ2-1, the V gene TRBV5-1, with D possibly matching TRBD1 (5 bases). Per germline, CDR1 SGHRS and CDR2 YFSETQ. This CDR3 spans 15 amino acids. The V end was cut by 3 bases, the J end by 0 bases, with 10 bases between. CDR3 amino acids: CASSSDTSSYNEQFF. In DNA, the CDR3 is TGCGCCAGCAGCTCGGACACAAGCTCCTACAATGAGCAGTTCTTC.

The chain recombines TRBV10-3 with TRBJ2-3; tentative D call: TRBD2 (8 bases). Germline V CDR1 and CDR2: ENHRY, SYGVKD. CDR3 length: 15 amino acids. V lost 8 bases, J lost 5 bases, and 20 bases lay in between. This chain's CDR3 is CAIGGGSGGEDTQYF. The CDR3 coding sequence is TGTGCCATCGGAGGGGGCTCCGGGGGGGAAGATACGCAGTATTTT.

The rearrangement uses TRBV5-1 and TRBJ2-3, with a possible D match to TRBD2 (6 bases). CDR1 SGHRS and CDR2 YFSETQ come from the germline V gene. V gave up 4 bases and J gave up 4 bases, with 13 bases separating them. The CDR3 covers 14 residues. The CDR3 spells CASSPQTRADTQYF. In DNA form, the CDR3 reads TGCGCCAGCAGCCCGCAGACTAGAGCAGATACGCAGTATTTT. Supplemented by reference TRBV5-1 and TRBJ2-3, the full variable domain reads KAGVTQTPRYLIKTRGQQVTLSCSPISGHRSVSWYQQTPGQGLQFLFEYFSETQRNKGNFPGRFSGRQFSNSRSEMNVSTLELGDSALYLCASSPQTRADTQYFGPGTRLTVL.

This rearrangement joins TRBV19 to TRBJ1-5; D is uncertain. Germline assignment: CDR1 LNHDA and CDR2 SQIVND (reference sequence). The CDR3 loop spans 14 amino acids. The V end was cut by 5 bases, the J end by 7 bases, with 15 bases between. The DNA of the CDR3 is TGTGCCAGTAGTGCGATACGGGGAGGGCAGCCCCAGCATTTT. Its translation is CASSAIRGGQPQHF. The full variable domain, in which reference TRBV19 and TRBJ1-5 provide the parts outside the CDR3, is DGGITQSPKYLFRKEGQNVTLSCEQNLNHDAMYWYRQDPGQGLRLIYYSQIVNDFQKGDIAEGYSVSREKKESFPLTVTSAQKNPTAFYLCASSAIRGGQPQHFGDGTRLSIL.

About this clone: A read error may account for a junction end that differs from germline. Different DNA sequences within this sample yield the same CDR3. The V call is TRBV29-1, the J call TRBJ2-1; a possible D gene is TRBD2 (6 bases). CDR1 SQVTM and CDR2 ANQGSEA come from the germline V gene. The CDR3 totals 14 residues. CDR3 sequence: CSVEGTSSYNEQFF. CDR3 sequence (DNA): TGCAGCGTCGAAGGGACTTCCTCCTACAATGAGCAGTTCTTC.

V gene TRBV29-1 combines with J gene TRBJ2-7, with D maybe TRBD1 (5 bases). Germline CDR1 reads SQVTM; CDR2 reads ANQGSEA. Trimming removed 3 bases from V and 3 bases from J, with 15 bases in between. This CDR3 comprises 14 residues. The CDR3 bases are TGCAGCGTTGATAAGGGTAGCCAGGGCTACGAGCAGTACTTC. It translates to CSVDKGSQGYEQYF.

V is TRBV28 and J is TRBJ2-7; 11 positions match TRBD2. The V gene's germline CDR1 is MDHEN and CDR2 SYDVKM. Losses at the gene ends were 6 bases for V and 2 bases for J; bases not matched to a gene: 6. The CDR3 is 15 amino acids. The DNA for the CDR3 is TGTGCCAGCAGCCAAACGGGACTAGCGGCCTACGAGCAGTACTTC. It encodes CASSQTGLAAYEQYF.

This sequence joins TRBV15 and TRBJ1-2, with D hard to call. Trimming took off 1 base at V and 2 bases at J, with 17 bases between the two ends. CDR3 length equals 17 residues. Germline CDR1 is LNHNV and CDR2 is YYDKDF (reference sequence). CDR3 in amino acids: CATSRVVGAGSNYGYTF. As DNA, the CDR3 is TGTGCCACCAGCAGAGTGGTAGGAGCAGGCTCAAACTATGGCTACACCTTC.

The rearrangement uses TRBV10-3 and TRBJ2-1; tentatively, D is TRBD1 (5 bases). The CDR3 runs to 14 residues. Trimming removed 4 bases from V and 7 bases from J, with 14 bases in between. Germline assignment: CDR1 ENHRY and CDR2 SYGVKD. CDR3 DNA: TGTGCCATCAGTGTTGATGGCAGGGTAAATGAGCAGTTCTTC. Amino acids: CAISVDGRVNEQFF.

The CDR3 loop reads CASSIPQMTDTQYF. CDR3 DNA sequence: TGTGCCAGTAGTATCCCCCAGATGACAGATACGCAGTATTTT. This chain joins TRBV19 and TRBJ2-3; D call uncertain. Germline loops: CDR1 LNHDA, CDR2 SQIVND (reference sequence). The CDR3 length is 14 residues. V lost 3 bases, J lost 3 bases, and 10 bases lay in between.

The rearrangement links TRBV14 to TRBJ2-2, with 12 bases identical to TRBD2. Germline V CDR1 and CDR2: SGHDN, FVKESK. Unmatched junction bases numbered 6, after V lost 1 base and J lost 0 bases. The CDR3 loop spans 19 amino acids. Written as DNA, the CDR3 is TGTGCCAGCAGCCAAGGGAGGACTAGCGGGAAAACGAACACCGGGGAGCTGTTTTTT. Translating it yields CASSQGRTSGKTNTGELFF.

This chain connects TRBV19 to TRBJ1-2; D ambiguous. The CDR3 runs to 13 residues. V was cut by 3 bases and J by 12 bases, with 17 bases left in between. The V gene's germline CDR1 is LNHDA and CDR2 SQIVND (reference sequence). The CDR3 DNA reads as TGTGCCAGTAGTATTAGTCGCCGGCACGTCGACACCTTC. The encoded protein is CASSISRRHVDTF. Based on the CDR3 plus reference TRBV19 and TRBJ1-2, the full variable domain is DGGITQSPKYLFRKEGQNVTLSCEQNLNHDAMYWYRQDPGQGLRLIYYSQIVNDFQKGDIAEGYSVSREKKESFPLTVTSAQKNPTAFYLCASSISRRHVDTFGSGTRLTVV.

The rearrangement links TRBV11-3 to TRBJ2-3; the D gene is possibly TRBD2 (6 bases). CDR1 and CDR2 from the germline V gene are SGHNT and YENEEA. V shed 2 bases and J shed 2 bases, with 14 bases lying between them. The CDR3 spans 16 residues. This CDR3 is CASSLSGGASTDTQYF. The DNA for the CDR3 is TGTGCCAGCAGCTTATCCGGGGGTGCCTCCACAGATACGCAGTATTTT.

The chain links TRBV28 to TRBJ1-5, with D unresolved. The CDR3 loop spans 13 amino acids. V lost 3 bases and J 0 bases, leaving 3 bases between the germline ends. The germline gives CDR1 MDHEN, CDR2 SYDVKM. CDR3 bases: TGTGCCAGCAGTTTTGGTAGCAATCAGCCCCAGCATTTT. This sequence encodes CASSFGSNQPQHF.

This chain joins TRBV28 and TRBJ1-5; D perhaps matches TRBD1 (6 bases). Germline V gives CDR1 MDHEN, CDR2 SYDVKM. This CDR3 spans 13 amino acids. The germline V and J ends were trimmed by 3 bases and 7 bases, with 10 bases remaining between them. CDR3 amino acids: CASSFRGGQPQHF. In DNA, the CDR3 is TGTGCCAGCAGTTTCAGGGGCGGGCAGCCCCAGCATTTT.

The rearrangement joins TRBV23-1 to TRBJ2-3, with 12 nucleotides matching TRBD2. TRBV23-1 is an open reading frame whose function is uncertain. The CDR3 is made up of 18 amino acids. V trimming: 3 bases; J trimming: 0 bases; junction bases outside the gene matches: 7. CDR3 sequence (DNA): TGCGCCAGCAGTCAGACTAGCGGGAGAGACGCTAGCACAGATACGCAGTATTTT. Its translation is CASSQTSGRDASTDTQYF.

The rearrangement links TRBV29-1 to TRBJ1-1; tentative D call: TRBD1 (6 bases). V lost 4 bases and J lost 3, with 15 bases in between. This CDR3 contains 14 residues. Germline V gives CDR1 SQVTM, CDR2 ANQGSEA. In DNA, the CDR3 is TGCAGCGTTGTGGGGGGCTCGGGGGACACTGAAGCTTTCTTT. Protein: CSVVGGSGDTEAFF. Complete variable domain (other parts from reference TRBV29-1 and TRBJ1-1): SAVISQKPSRDICQRGTSLTIQCQVDSQVTMMFWYRQQPGQSLTLIATANQGSEATYESGFVIDKFPISRPNLTFSTLTVSNMSPEDSSIYLCSVVGGSGDTEAFFGQGTRLTVV.

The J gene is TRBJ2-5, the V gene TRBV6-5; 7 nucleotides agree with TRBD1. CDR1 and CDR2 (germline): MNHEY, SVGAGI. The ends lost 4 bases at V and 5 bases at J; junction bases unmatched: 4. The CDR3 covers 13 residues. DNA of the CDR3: TGTGCCAGCAGTTCGTACAGGGGTGAGACCCAGTACTTC. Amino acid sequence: CASSSYRGETQYF.

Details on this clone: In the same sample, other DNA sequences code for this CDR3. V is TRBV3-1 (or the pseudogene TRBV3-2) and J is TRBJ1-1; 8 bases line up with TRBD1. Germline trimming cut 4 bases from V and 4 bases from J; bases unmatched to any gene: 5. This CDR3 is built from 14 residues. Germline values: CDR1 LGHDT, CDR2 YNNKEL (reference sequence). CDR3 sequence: CASSPRDRGTEAFF. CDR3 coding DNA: TGTGCCAGCAGCCCACGTGACAGGGGCACTGAAGCTTTCTTT.

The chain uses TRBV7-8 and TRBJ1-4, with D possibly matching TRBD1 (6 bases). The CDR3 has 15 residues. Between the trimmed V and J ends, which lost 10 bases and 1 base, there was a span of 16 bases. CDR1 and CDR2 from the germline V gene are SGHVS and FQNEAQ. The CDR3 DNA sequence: TGTGCCACCCACGGGGGGCTAGAAACTAATGAAAAACTGTTTTTT. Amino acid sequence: CATHGGLETNEKLFF.

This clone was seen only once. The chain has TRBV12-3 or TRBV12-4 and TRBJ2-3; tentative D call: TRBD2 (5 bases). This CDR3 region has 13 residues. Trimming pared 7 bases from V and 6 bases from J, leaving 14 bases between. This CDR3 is CASNRLGGDTQYF. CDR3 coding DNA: TGTGCCAGCAACCGTCTCGGCGGGGATACGCAGTATTTT.